What follows are 17 T cell receptor beta chains derived from one specimen sequenced in a study of control samples from healthy donors and cancer patients (dated by TCRdb to between 2020 and 2021). The receptor library was made with the immunoSEQ multiplex PCR assay. In its TCRdb copy, this immuneACCESS table keeps in-frame sequences only and misses some clones. Where compared with another copy, unresolved V genes explain less than half of these, and the others have no known cause. In all, the sample holds around 170,000 clones, and around 91% of those were seen once. The ten most abundant clones make up 1.2% to 1.5% of the sample. Sequenced input: blood. These receptors were taken from a woman aged 45-60 years in good health.

CDR3 loop: CAIIQTDNYGYTF. CDR3 nucleotides: TGTGCCATCATCCAGACGGATAACTATGGCTACACCTTC. The chain recombines TRBV28 with TRBJ1-2; unclear D gene. The germline gives CDR1 MDHEN, CDR2 SYDVKM. V shed 10 bases and J shed 1 base, with 13 bases lying between them. This CDR3 has 13 amino acids.

This sequence joins TRBV7-8 and TRBJ1-4; the D is unclear. The V end lost 2 bases, the J end lost 1 base, and 11 bases lay between the germline ends. Germline V gene lookup returns CDR1 SGHVS and CDR2 FQNEAQ. The CDR3 has 16 residues. Written as DNA, the CDR3 is TGTGCCAGCAGCTTACTGAGGGAGAGAACTAATGAAAAACTGTTTTTT. Its protein is CASSLLRERTNEKLFF.

The chain couples TRBV30 to TRBJ1-1; unclear D gene. Germline loops: CDR1 GTSNPN, CDR2 SVGIG (reference sequence). The CDR3 sequence is 14 residues long. Trimming pared 4 bases from V and 2 bases from J, leaving 14 bases between. CDR3 sequence: CAWKIQLLNTEAFF. Here the CDR3 DNA reads TGTGCCTGGAAGATACAACTACTAAACACTGAAGCTTTCTTT.

This chain connects TRBV6-2 or TRBV6-3 to TRBJ1-1, with 7 nucleotides matching TRBD1. Germline CDR1 reads MNHEY; CDR2 reads SVGEGT. The CDR3 has 14 residues. V shed 4 bases, J shed 11 bases, and the junction held 13 bases outside the gene matches. For the CDR3, the DNA is TGTGCCAGCAGTTCAACAGGGGACGCTAGTGGGGCTTTCTTT. This sequence encodes CASSSTGDASGAFF.

The gene calls are TRBV21-1 and TRBJ2-7; TRBD2 was called by the table and not checked on the DNA. TRBV21-1 is listed as a pseudogene. This CDR3 is built from 15 residues. The CDR3 region has the DNA TGTGCCAGCAGCAAAAGGACTCGGGGGTCCTACGAGCAGTACTTC. Protein sequence: CASSKRTRGSYEQYF.

J is TRBJ1-5 and V is TRBV19; no clear D gene. The germline CDR1 and CDR2 sequences are LNHDA and SQIVND (reference sequence). This CDR3 is built from 13 residues. Trimming took off 6 bases at V and 3 bases at J, with 9 bases between the two ends. CDR3 sequence reads: CASSRQNNQPQHF. The CDR3, as DNA: TGTGCCAGTAGCCGTCAGAACAATCAGCCCCAGCATTTT.

This clone showed up just once. The V and J genes are TRBV5-6 and TRBJ1-5; D unclear. The CDR3 totals 15 residues. Looked up from germline, CDR1 is SGHDT and CDR2 is YYEEEE. With 1 base removed from V and 2 bases from J, the gap between germline ends came to 10 bases. This CDR3 reads CASSLYMQGNQPQHF. DNA for the CDR3: TGTGCCAGCAGCTTGTACATGCAGGGCAATCAGCCCCAGCATTTT.

This rearrangement joins TRBV7-3 to TRBJ2-2, with D possibly TRBD2 on 5 matching bases. CDR3 size: 13 residues. The V gene lost 5 bases and the J gene lost 4 bases, with 8 bases spanning the gap. CDR1 and CDR2 (germline): SGHTA, FQGTGA. CDR3 nucleotides: TGTGCCAGCAGCCCGGGGTTCACCGGGGAGCTGTTTTTT. This codes for CASSPGFTGELFF.

The chain links TRBV30 to TRBJ1-1, with D uncertain. The ends were cut back, 7 bases at V and 3 bases at J, with 9 bases in the middle. This CDR3 spans 11 amino acids. Germline values: CDR1 GTSNPN, CDR2 SVGIG (reference sequence). The CDR3 protein is CALTGYTEAFF. As DNA, the CDR3 is TGTGCCTTGACGGGGTACACTGAAGCTTTCTTT.

The chain links TRBV25-1 to TRBJ1-2; TRBD1 aligns across 7 bases. V shed 10 bases, J shed 4 bases, and the junction held 6 bases outside the gene matches. The CDR3 covers 12 residues. The germline V gene has CDR1 MGHDK and CDR2 SYGVNS. CDR3 sequence reads: CATTTGPYGYTF. The DNA for the CDR3 is TGTGCCACTACGACAGGGCCCTATGGCTACACCTTC.

The genes are TRBV29-1 and TRBJ1-2; D uncertain. V dropped 4 bases and J dropped 0 bases, with 12 bases sitting between them. This CDR3 contains 14 residues. Germline assignment: CDR1 SQVTM and CDR2 ANQGSEA. The CDR3 coding sequence is TGCAGCGTTGTCCTTAGGACCACTAACTATGGCTACACCTTC. This translates into CSVVLRTTNYGYTF. Full variable domain (missing parts from reference TRBV29-1 and TRBJ1-2): SAVISQKPSRDICQRGTSLTIQCQVDSQVTMMFWYRQQPGQSLTLIATANQGSEATYESGFVIDKFPISRPNLTFSTLTVSNMSPEDSSIYLCSVVLRTTNYGYTFGSGTRLTVV.

The CDR3 here is CASSQEGQGSTEAFF. The CDR3, as DNA: TGTGCCAGCAGCCAAGAGGGACAGGGAAGCACTGAAGCTTTCTTT. The J gene is TRBJ1-1, the V gene TRBV3-1 (or the pseudogene TRBV3-2), with 9 bases identical to TRBD1. There are 15 residues in the CDR3. V shed 0 bases, J shed 4 bases, and the junction held 3 bases outside the gene matches. CDR1 is LGHDT and CDR2 is YNNKEL in the germline V gene (reference sequence).

The gene calls are TRBV28 and TRBJ2-1; D is perhaps TRBD2 (6 bases). Trimming stripped 6 bases from V and 7 bases from J, with 19 bases between. The CDR3 has 15 amino acids. Germline V gives CDR1 MDHEN, CDR2 SYDVKM. The CDR3 sequence: CASRGPGGAGNEQFF. In DNA, the CDR3 is TGTGCCAGCAGGGGTCCCGGAGGGGCGGGAAATGAGCAGTTCTTC. The variable domain in full, completed from reference TRBV28 and TRBJ2-1, reads DVKVTQSSRYLVKRTGEKVFLECVQDMDHENMFWYRQDPGLGLRLIYFSYDVKMKEKGDIPEGYSVSREKKERFSLILESASTNQTSMYLCASRGPGGAGNEQFFGPGTRLTVL.

The chain is built from TRBV10-3 and TRBJ1-5; D is perhaps TRBD1 (5 bases). Trimming removed 2 bases from V and 3 bases from J, with 8 bases in between. The length of the CDR3 is 14 residues. Germline lookup yields CDR1 ENHRY and CDR2 SYGVKD. The CDR3 loop reads CAISERGFNQPQHF. The CDR3 DNA reads TGTGCCATCAGTGAGAGGGGTTTCAATCAGCCCCAGCATTTT.

This rearrangement joins TRBV19 to TRBJ1-3; D is ambiguous. The length of the CDR3 is 16 residues. Trimming stripped 5 bases from V and 2 bases from J, with 16 bases between. Looked up from germline, CDR1 is LNHDA and CDR2 is SQIVND (reference sequence). CDR3 bases: TGTGCCAGTAGTTTTGGGCTTGTGTCTGCTGGAAACACCATATATTTT. Protein product: CASSFGLVSAGNTIYF.

The CDR3 loop reads CASSRDSGAYEQYF. In DNA, the CDR3 is TGTGCCAGCAGTAGAGACTCGGGTGCCTACGAGCAGTACTTC. This chain connects TRBV6-2 or TRBV6-3 to TRBJ2-7; no definite D call. Trimming removed 5 bases at V and 2 bases at J, with 13 bases between. The CDR3 runs to 14 residues. Germline assignment: CDR1 MNHEY and CDR2 SVGEGT.

The gene calls are TRBV5-1 and TRBJ2-5; a possible D gene is TRBD1 (6 bases). CDR1 and CDR2 (germline): SGHRS, YFSETQ. The CDR3 has 14 residues. Trimming took 4 bases from V and 7 from J, leaving 17 bases between them. The CDR3 sequence: CASSNVQGSWTQYF. The CDR3 DNA is TGCGCCAGCAGCAACGTACAGGGTAGTTGGACCCAGTACTTC.